This record covers a single T cell receptor (beta chain). CDR1 MNHEY and CDR2 SMNVEV come from the germline V gene (reference sequence). CDR3 length: 15 amino acids. V lost 5 bases, J lost 2 bases, and 8 bases stayed unmatched. The data are from a study of T cell repertoires in ileal Crohn's disease. Study as a whole: Surgery for a complication: stricturing in roughly 61%, penetrating in 39%.

Assay used: immunoSEQ multiplex PCR; TCRdb lists only in-frame clones, some missing. This sample has some 27,000 clones, with around four fifths found just once. The TCR was taken from an adult with Crohn's disease. The chain is built from TRBV27 and TRBJ2-7, with 8 positions matching TRBD2. Sample: ileal tissue. This CDR3 is CASSPTGGLAYEQYF. DNA of the CDR3: TGTGCCAGCAGTCCCACGGGGGGGCTCGCCTACGAGCAGTACTTC.